The rows below give T cell receptor beta chains drawn from one sample of a study of vaccination and CD4 T cells after COVID-19. These receptors have no known antigen. A single record per CDR3 protein comes from TCRdb applying MiXCR to the PCR reads. This table holds roughly 14,000 distinct CDR3 sequences, over 45% found once. Material: CD4+ T cells from blood, cultured in vitro, obtained before SARS-CoV-2 vaccination. The receptors shown here come from a human donor who had recovered from COVID-19. The CDR3 runs from the conserved cysteine through the conserved F or W. The order of the fields is clone size, J gene, V gene, D gene, CDR3 protein, CDR3 DNA. The D gene is left open where the match is weak. Size is stated for part of the rows, as once, few or many counts, or as a class when the clone is expanded.

abundance: medium-sized
j_gene: TRBJ1-4
v_gene: TRBV20-1
d_gene: -
CDR3aa: CSARDPAASSEKLFF
CDR3nt: TGCAGTGCTAGGGACCCCGCAGCGAGCTCTGAAAAACTGTTTTTT

abundance: -
j_gene: TRBJ1-6
v_gene: TRBV20-1
d_gene: -
CDR3aa: CSARAAGSAHSNSPLHF
CDR3nt: TGCAGTGCTAGAGCGGCGGGCAGCGCACATTCAAATTCACCCCTCCACTTT

abundance: -
j_gene: TRBJ1-4
v_gene: TRBV6-4
d_gene: -
CDR3aa: CASSDVLNEKLFF
CDR3nt: TGTGCCAGCAGTGATGTTCTGAACGAAAAACTGTTTTTT

abundance: -
j_gene: TRBJ2-5
v_gene: TRBV11-2
d_gene: TRBD2
CDR3aa: CASSSGTSGRAGETQYF
CDR3nt: TGTGCCAGCAGCTCAGGGACTAGCGGGAGGGCCGGGGAGACCCAGTACTTC

abundance: -
j_gene: TRBJ1-1
v_gene: TRBV7-9
d_gene: -
CDR3aa: CASRPETYEVTEAFF
CDR3nt: TGTGCCAGCAGACCTGAGACCTACGAGGTCACTGAAGCTTTCTTT

abundance: -
j_gene: TRBJ2-5
v_gene: TRBV20-1
d_gene: TRBD1
CDR3aa: CSAAWTGEETQYF
CDR3nt: TGCAGTGCCGCGTGGACAGGGGAAGAGACCCAGTACTTC

abundance: few
j_gene: TRBJ1-2
v_gene: TRBV6-1
d_gene: TRBD1
CDR3aa: CASRGQGAIYGYTF
CDR3nt: TGTGCCAGCAGGGGACAGGGGGCAATCTATGGCTACACCTTC

abundance: -
j_gene: TRBJ1-2
v_gene: TRBV20-1
d_gene: -
CDR3aa: CSARNLRGGREYGHTF
CDR3nt: TGCAGTGCTAGAAATTTGAGGGGAGGGCGTGAGTATGGCCACACCTTC

abundance: -
j_gene: TRBJ1-5
v_gene: TRBV24-1
d_gene: -
CDR3aa: CATSDSGANQPQHF
CDR3nt: TGTGCCACCAGTGATTCCGGGGCCAATCAGCCCCAGCATTTT

abundance: -
j_gene: TRBJ1-5
v_gene: TRBV7-9
d_gene: TRBD1
CDR3aa: CASSLGSGTGYSNQPQHF
CDR3nt: TGTGCCAGCAGCTTAGGATCTGGGACAGGGTATTCCAATCAGCCCCAGCATTTT

abundance: few
j_gene: TRBJ2-7
v_gene: TRBV20-1
d_gene: TRBD2
CDR3aa: CSAEHLAGGLNEQYF
CDR3nt: TGCAGTGCAGAGCACCTAGCGGGAGGTTTAAATGAGCAGTACTTC

abundance: few
j_gene: TRBJ1-2
v_gene: TRBV6-5
d_gene: -
CDR3aa: CASSSNRILGYTF
CDR3nt: TGTGCCAGCAGTTCCAATCGGATTTTGGGCTACACCTTC

abundance: -
j_gene: TRBJ1-1
v_gene: TRBV6-1
d_gene: TRBD1
CDR3aa: CASDQYWDREAFF
CDR3nt: TGTGCCAGCGACCAATACTGGGACAGGGAAGCTTTCTTT

abundance: -
j_gene: TRBJ1-6
v_gene: TRBV27
d_gene: -
CDR3aa: CASSFSPGSSNSPLHF
CDR3nt: TGTGCCAGCAGTTTTTCTCCCGGGAGCTCTAATTCACCCCTCCACTTT

abundance: -
j_gene: TRBJ1-3
v_gene: TRBV7-2
d_gene: -
CDR3aa: CASSPNSGGTGNTIYF
CDR3nt: TGTGCCAGCAGCCCTAACAGCGGCGGGACTGGAAACACCATATATTTT

abundance: -
j_gene: TRBJ1-2
v_gene: TRBV20-1
d_gene: -
CDR3aa: CSARNTGYGYTF
CDR3nt: TGCAGTGCTAGAAACACCGGCTATGGCTACACCTTC

abundance: once
j_gene: TRBJ1-3
v_gene: TRBV7-2
d_gene: -
CDR3aa: CASSALTGTPGNTIYF
CDR3nt: TGTGCCAGCAGCGCCTTAACCGGGACACCTGGAAACACCATATATTTT

abundance: -
j_gene: TRBJ1-1
v_gene: TRBV28
d_gene: -
CDR3aa: CASSLVPDGLNTEAFF
CDR3nt: TGTGCCAGCAGTTTAGTCCCGGACGGACTGAACACTGAAGCTTTCTTT

abundance: -
j_gene: TRBJ2-3
v_gene: TRBV7-2
d_gene: -
CDR3aa: CASSLRGSTDTQYF
CDR3nt: TGTGCCAGCAGCTTAAGGGGGAGCACAGATACGCAGTATTTT

abundance: -
j_gene: TRBJ2-7
v_gene: TRBV11-1
d_gene: -
CDR3aa: CASSLGGGRPYEQYF
CDR3nt: TGTGCCAGCAGCTTGGGCGGAGGGCGTCCCTACGAGCAGTACTTC

abundance: -
j_gene: TRBJ1-3
v_gene: TRBV10-3
d_gene: -
CDR3aa: CAIRLGQTRLDTIYF
CDR3nt: TGTGCCATCAGGCTTGGTCAGACGCGATTGGACACCATATATTTT

abundance: medium-sized
j_gene: TRBJ1-2
v_gene: TRBV15
d_gene: -
CDR3aa: CATSREEGDGYTF
CDR3nt: TGTGCCACCAGCAGAGAAGAGGGGGACGGCTACACCTTC

abundance: few
j_gene: TRBJ1-1
v_gene: TRBV20-1
d_gene: -
CDR3aa: CSARVQAFMNTEAFF
CDR3nt: TGCAGTGCTAGAGTGCAGGCCTTTATGAACACTGAAGCTTTCTTT

abundance: once
j_gene: TRBJ1-3
v_gene: TRBV19
d_gene: TRBD1
CDR3aa: CARPTGAGNTIYF
CDR3nt: TGTGCCAGACCGACAGGGGCTGGAAACACCATATATTTT

abundance: few
j_gene: TRBJ1-3
v_gene: TRBV27
d_gene: -
CDR3aa: CASMSGNTIYF
CDR3nt: TGTGCCAGCATGAGTGGAAACACCATATATTTT

abundance: few
j_gene: TRBJ2-2
v_gene: TRBV7-2
d_gene: -
CDR3aa: CASSLGGGTNTGELFF
CDR3nt: TGTGCCAGCAGCTTGGGAGGGGGCACGAACACCGGGGAGCTGTTTTTT

abundance: -
j_gene: TRBJ2-2
v_gene: TRBV28
d_gene: -
CDR3aa: CVSGTNTGELFF
CDR3nt: TGTGTTTCCGGGACGAACACCGGGGAGCTGTTTTTT